Below, 20 T cell receptor beta chains from the same sample are listed, as sequenced in a study of T cell responses to AZD1222 COVID-19 vaccine. Only in-frame clones appear in the TCRdb table, and some are missing; sequencing was by immunoSEQ multiplex PCR. The table includes more than 150,000 clones, 75% to 90% detected once. The sample was peripheral blood, taken 28 days after the second AZD1222 dose. Source of these receptors: an adult who received the AZD1222 COVID-19 vaccine.

J is TRBJ2-6 and V is TRBV3-1 (or the pseudogene TRBV3-2); D is undetermined. CDR1 is LGHDT, CDR2 YNNKEL, per germline (reference sequence). V was pared by 3 bases and J by 4 bases, with 1 base between. CDR3 size: 12 residues. CDR3 sequence: CASSQGANVLTF. The DNA of the CDR3 is TGTGCCAGCAGCCAGGGGGCCAACGTCCTGACTTTC.

This clone was seen a handful of times. The V and J genes are TRBV29-1 and TRBJ2-1; the D gene is possibly TRBD1 (6 bases). Per germline, CDR1 SQVTM and CDR2 ANQGSEA. Between the trimmed V and J ends, which lost 3 bases and 7 bases, there was a span of 25 bases. The CDR3 runs to 17 residues. Here the CDR3 DNA reads TGCAGCGTTGATGGCCTTGGGACACCTGAGAGGCTTAATGAGCAGTTCTTC. Translating it yields CSVDGLGTPERLNEQFF.

The chain carries TRBV15 and TRBJ2-1, with 8 bases that match TRBD2. V lost 2 bases, J lost 8 bases, and 11 bases stayed unmatched. This CDR3 is 16 amino acids long. Germline V lookup: CDR1 LNHNV, CDR2 YYDKDF (reference sequence). The CDR3 region has the DNA TGTGCCACCAGCAGACTGGGAAGGGGACTAGGCGATGAGCAGTTCTTC. The encoded protein is CATSRLGRGLGDEQFF.

The rearrangement uses TRBV6-4 and TRBJ2-3; tentatively, D is TRBD2 (5 bases). The CDR3 extends over 14 amino acids. Deletions cut 0 bases from V and 6 bases from J, with 10 bases between. Germline CDR1 and CDR2: MRHNA and SNTAGT. The CDR3 sequence: CASSDSARRDTQYF. In DNA, the CDR3 is TGTGCCAGCAGTGACTCGGCTAGGAGGGATACGCAGTATTTT.

Only a few counts were recorded for this clone. The chain couples TRBV12-5 to TRBJ2-1; TRBD2 matches 13 bases. The V segment lost 4 bases and the J segment 4 bases; nucleotides outside the gene matches: 1. The CDR3 runs to 15 residues. Per the germline V gene, CDR1 is LGHNT and CDR2 is FRNRAP. CDR3 protein: CASGSGLAGYNEQFF. The CDR3, as DNA: TGTGCTAGTGGTTCGGGACTAGCGGGATACAATGAGCAGTTCTTC.

The genes are TRBV28 and TRBJ2-5; 10 bases line up with TRBD2. The germline gives CDR1 MDHEN, CDR2 SYDVKM. This CDR3 has 17 residues. J lost 7 bases, V lost 6 bases, and 17 bases had no gene match. The CDR3 here is CASSAFTSGAAKGTQYF. The DNA of the CDR3 is TGTGCCAGCAGCGCCTTTACTAGCGGGGCTGCCAAGGGGACCCAGTACTTC.

The chain couples TRBV14 to TRBJ2-2; 7 bases align to TRBD2. The CDR3 runs 19 residues. Trimming cost V 0 bases and J 0 bases; bases outside gene matches: 10. Germline CDR1 and CDR2: SGHDN and FVKESK. CDR3 DNA sequence: TGTGCCAGCAGCCAAGATAAGGGTTCGGGGGGAGCGAACACCGGGGAGCTGTTTTTT. Its translation is CASSQDKGSGGANTGELFF. The variable domain in full, with the rest retrieved from reference TRBV14 and TRBJ2-2, is EAGVTQFPSHSVIEKGQTVTLRCDPISGHDNLYWYRRVMGKEIKFLLHFVKESKQDESGMPNNRFLAERTGGTYSTLKVQPAELEDSGVYFCASSQDKGSGGANTGELFFGEGSRLTVL.

The rearrangement links TRBV5-4 to TRBJ1-1; tentative D call: TRBD1 (6 bases). This CDR3 comprises 15 residues. CDR1 is SGHNT, CDR2 YYREEE, per germline (reference sequence). V was trimmed by 2 bases and J by 2 bases, leaving 13 bases between them. For the CDR3, the DNA is TGTGCCAGCAGCTTAGGGGGTTCAAGAAACACTGAAGCTTTCTTT. Protein sequence: CASSLGGSRNTEAFF.

A word on this clone: The germline gene is not matched at one end of the junction; a read error may be the cause. The chain joins TRBV30 to TRBJ1-4; tentative D call: TRBD1 (5 bases). Per the germline V gene, CDR1 is GTSNPN and CDR2 is SVGIG (reference sequence). The CDR3 spans 14 residues. The CDR3 nucleotides are TGCGCCGCAGGGTTAGTAGCAACTAATGAAAAACTGTTTTTT. Encoded protein: CAAGLVATNEKLFF.

The V gene is TRBV6-5, the J gene TRBJ2-7, with D uncertain. V was pared by 7 bases and J by 6 bases, with 19 bases between. This CDR3 contains 14 residues. Germline CDR1 reads MNHEY; CDR2 reads SVGAGI. The CDR3 protein is CASTAGMGYSEQYF. CDR3 in DNA: TGTGCCAGCACGGCCGGAATGGGTTACTCCGAGCAGTACTTC.

V and J are TRBV9 and TRBJ2-2; no clear D. V shed 3 bases and J shed 8 bases, with 11 bases lying between them. The CDR3 length is 13 residues. CDR1 and CDR2 from the germline V gene are SGDLS and YYNGEE. CDR3 coding DNA: TGTGCCAGCAGCGCTGTGTTGTTTGGGGAGCTGTTTTTT. Protein: CASSAVLFGELFF.

V gene TRBV6-1 combines with J gene TRBJ1-2; D uncertain. The germline V gene encodes CDR1 MNHNS and CDR2 SASEGT. The V end lost 2 bases, the J end lost 0 bases, and 13 bases lay between the germline ends. The CDR3 sequence is 16 residues long. The CDR3 nucleotides read TGTGCCAGCAGTGAATTGGGAAAGAAGGCTAACTATGGCTACACCTTC. It yields the protein CASSELGKKANYGYTF.

The chain combines TRBV7-9 with TRBJ2-5; no firm D call. The germline V and J ends were trimmed by 2 bases and 5 bases, with 9 bases remaining between them. The germline V gene has CDR1 SEHNR and CDR2 FQNEAQ (reference sequence). The CDR3 contains 13 residues. Here the CDR3 DNA reads TGTGCCAGCAGCTTAACCATGGGGGAGACCCAGTACTTC. As protein: CASSLTMGETQYF. Using reference TRBV7-9 and TRBJ2-5 for the parts outside the CDR3, the full variable domain is DTGVSQNPRHKITKRGQNVTFRCDPISEHNRLYWYRQTLGQGPEFLTYFQNEAQLEKSRLLSDRFSAERPKGSFSTLEIQRTEQGDSAMYLCASSLTMGETQYFGPGTRLLVL.

This clone was detected once. The chain has TRBV9 and TRBJ2-2; no definite D call. Trimming shortened V by 0 bases and J by 7 bases, and 4 bases separated the two germline ends. The CDR3 is made up of 12 amino acids. Germline loops: CDR1 SGDLS, CDR2 YYNGEE. For the CDR3, the DNA is TGTGCCAGCAGCGTAGGGGACGGGGAGCTGTTTTTT. Translating gives CASSVGDGELFF.

V and J are TRBV18 and TRBJ2-5; TRBD1 or TRBD2 may be the D gene (5 bases each). The V end was cut by 6 bases, the J end by 7 bases, with 24 bases between. The germline gives CDR1 KGHSH, CDR2 LQKENI. This CDR3 contains 16 residues. DNA of the CDR3: TGTGCCAGCTCCGCCATGGGGCAGGGACCATTTGCGACCCAGTACTTC. It encodes CASSAMGQGPFATQYF.

This chain links TRBV5-5 with TRBJ2-1; 11 bases are a match to TRBD2. The CDR3 consists of 17 residues. CDR1 is SGHKS and CDR2 is YYEKEE in the germline V gene (reference sequence). The V gene end was trimmed by 3 bases and the J gene end by 7 bases; junction bases not matched to a gene: 12. CDR3 bases: TGTGCCAGCAGCTCATCCAGACTAGCGGGGTTTCGTAATGAGCAGTTCTTC. Its protein product is CASSSSRLAGFRNEQFF.

On this clone itself: Other DNA sequences from this sample encode an identical CDR3 as well. V gene TRBV12-3 or TRBV12-4 combines with J gene TRBJ1-3, with D uncertain. There are 12 residues in the CDR3. Trimming removed 3 bases from V and 1 base from J, with 1 base in between. CDR3 region: CASSLSGNTIYF. CDR3 in DNA: TGTGCCAGCAGTTTGTCTGGAAACACCATATATTTT.

The rearrangement joins TRBV5-1 to TRBJ1-1; TRBD1 might be the D (5 bases). The CDR3 runs 15 residues. Trimming cost V 0 bases and J 0 bases, with 9 bases left between them. The germline V gene encodes CDR1 SGHRS and CDR2 YFSETQ. The CDR3 nucleotides are TGCGCCAGCAGCTTGGTGGGGCGGATGAACACTGAAGCTTTCTTT. It specifies CASSLVGRMNTEAFF.

This chain uses TRBV2 with TRBJ1-5; possibly TRBD1 for D (5 bases). The V gene's germline CDR1 is SNHLY and CDR2 FYNNEI. The CDR3 loop spans 14 amino acids. The V end was cut by 4 bases, the J end by 6 bases, with 13 bases between. In DNA, the CDR3 is TGTGCCAGCAGTGTTATCAGGGAGGGTCAGCCCCAGCATTTT. Amino acid sequence: CASSVIREGQPQHF.

The V gene is TRBV7-3, the J gene TRBJ2-7; D is uncertain. The CDR3 length is 13 residues. Trimming removed 3 bases from V and 6 bases from J, with 12 bases in between. Germline CDR1 SGHTA, CDR2 FQGTGA. The CDR3 nucleotides read TGTGCCAGCAGCTTCCTCGGCTTTAGCGAGCAGTACTTC. It yields the protein CASSFLGFSEQYF.